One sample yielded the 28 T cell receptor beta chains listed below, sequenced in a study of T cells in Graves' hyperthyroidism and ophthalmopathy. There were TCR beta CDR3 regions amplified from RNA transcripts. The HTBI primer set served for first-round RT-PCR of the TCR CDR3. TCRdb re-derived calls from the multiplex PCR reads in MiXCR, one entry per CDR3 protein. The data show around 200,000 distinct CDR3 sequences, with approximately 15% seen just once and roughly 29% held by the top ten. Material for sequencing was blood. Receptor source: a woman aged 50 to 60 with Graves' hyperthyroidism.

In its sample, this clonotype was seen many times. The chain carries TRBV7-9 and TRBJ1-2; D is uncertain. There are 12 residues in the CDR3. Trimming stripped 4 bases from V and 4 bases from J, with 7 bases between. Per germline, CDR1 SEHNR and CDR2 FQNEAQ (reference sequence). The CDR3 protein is CASSSAAYGYTF. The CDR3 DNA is TGTGCCAGCAGCTCGGCGGCCTATGGCTACACCTTC.

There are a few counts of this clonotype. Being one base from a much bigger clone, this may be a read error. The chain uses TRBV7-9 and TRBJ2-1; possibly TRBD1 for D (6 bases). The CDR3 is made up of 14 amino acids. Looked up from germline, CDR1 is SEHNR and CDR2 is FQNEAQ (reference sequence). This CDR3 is CAGSFVSGTPKQFF. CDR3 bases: TGTGCCGGCAGCTTCGTCTCGGGGACACCGAAGCAGTTCTTC.

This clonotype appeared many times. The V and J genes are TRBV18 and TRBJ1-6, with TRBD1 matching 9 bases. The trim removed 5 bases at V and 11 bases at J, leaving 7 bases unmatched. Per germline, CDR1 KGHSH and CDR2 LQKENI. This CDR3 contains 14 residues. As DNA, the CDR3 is TGTGCCAGCTCATCGGGACAGGGAAAGGCACCCCTCCACTTT. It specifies CASSSGQGKAPLHF.

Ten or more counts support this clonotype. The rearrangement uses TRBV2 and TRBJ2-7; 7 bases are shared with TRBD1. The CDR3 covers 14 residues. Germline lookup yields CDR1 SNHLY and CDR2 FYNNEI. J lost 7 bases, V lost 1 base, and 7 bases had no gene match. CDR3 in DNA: TGTGCCAGCAGTGAAGAGACAGGGATGGGGGAGCAGTACTTC. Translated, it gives CASSEETGMGEQYF. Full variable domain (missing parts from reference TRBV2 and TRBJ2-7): EPEVTQTPSHQVTQMGQEVILRCVPISNHLYFYWYRQILGQKVEFLVSFYNNEISEKSEIFDDQFSVERPDGSNFTLKIRSTKLEDSAMYFCASSEETGMGEQYFGPGTRLTVT.

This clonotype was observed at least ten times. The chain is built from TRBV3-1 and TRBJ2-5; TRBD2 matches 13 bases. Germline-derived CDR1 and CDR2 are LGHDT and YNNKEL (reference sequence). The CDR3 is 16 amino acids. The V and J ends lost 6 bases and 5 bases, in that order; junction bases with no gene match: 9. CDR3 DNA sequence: TGTGCCAGCAGGGAAGGACTAGCGGGGGCCCAGGAGACCCAGTACTTC. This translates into CASREGLAGAQETQYF.

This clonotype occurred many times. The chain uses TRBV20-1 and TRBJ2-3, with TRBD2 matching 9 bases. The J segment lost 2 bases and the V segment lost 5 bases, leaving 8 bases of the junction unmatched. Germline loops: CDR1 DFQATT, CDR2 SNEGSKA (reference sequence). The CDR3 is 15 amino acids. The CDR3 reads CSAARASGTTDTQYF. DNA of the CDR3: TGCAGTGCTGCCAGGGCTAGCGGGACCACAGATACGCAGTATTTT.

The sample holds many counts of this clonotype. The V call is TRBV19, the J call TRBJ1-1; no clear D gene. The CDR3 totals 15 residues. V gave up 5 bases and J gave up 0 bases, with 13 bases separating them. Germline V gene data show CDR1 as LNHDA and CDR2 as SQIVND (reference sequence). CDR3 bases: TGTGCCAGTAGTCCATCACAGAATTTGAACACTGAAGCTTTCTTT. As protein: CASSPSQNLNTEAFF.

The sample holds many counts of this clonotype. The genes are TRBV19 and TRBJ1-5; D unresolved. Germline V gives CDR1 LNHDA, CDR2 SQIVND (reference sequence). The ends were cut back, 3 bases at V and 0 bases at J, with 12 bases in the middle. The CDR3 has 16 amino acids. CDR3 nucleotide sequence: TGTGCCAGTAGTATCGGAGGCAGGTTTAGCAATCAGCCCCAGCATTTT. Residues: CASSIGGRFSNQPQHF.

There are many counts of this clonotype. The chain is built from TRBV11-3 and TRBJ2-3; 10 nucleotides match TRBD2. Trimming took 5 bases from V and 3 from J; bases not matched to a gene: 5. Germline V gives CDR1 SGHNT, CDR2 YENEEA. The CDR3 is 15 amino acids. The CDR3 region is CASSPRAGGTDTQYF. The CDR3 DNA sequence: TGTGCCAGCAGCCCACGAGCGGGGGGGACAGATACGCAGTATTTT. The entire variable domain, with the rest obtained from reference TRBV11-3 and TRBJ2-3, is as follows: EAGVVQSPRYKIIEKKQPVAFWCNPISGHNTLYWYLQNLGQGPELLIRYENEEAVDDSQLPKDRFSAERLKGVDSTLKIQPAELGDSAVYLCASSPRAGGTDTQYFGPGTRLTVL.

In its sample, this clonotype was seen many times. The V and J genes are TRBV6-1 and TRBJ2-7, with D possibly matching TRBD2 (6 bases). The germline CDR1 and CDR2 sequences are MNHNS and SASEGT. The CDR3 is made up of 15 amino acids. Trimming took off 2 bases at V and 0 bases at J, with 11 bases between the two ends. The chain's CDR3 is CASSEWAGSSYEQYF. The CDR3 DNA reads TGTGCCAGCAGTGAATGGGCGGGAAGCTCCTACGAGCAGTACTTC.

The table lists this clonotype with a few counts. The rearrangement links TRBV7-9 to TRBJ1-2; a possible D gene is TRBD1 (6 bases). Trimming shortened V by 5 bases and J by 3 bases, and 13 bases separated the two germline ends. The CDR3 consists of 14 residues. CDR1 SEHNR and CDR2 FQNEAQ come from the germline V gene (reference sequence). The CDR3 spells CASSPRGIYYGYTF. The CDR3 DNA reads TGTGCCAGCAGCCCCAGGGGAATCTACTATGGCTACACCTTC.

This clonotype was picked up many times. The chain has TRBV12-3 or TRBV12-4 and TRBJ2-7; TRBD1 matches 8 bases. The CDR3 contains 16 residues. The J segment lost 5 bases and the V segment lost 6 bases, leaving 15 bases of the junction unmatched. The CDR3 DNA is TGTGCCAGCAGCAGCCTGGACAGGGCGCGGGGAGACGAGCAGTACTTC. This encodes CASSSLDRARGDEQYF.

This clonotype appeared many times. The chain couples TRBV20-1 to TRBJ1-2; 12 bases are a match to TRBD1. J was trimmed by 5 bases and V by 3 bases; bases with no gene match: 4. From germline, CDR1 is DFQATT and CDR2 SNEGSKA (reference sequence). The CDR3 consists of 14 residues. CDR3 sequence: CSARGTGGKYGYTF. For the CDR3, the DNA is TGCAGTGCTAGGGGGACAGGGGGCAAGTATGGCTACACCTTC.

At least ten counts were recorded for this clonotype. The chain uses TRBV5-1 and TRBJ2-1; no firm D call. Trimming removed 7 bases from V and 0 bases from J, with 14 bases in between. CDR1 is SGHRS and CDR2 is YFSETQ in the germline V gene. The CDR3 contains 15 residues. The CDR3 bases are TGCGCCAGCCGCATTATAGTTGACTCCTACAATGAGCAGTTCTTC. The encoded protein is CASRIIVDSYNEQFF.

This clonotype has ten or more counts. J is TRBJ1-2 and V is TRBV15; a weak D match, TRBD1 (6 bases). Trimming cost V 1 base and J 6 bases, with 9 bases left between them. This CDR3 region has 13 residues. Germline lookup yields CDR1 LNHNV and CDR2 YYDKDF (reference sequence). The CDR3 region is CATSRGSGDGYTF. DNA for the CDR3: TGTGCCACCAGCAGAGGGTCAGGGGATGGCTACACCTTC.

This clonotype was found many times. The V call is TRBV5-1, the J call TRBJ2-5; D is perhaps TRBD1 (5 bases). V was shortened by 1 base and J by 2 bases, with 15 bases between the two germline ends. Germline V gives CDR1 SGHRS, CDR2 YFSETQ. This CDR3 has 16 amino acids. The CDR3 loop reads CASSLPVGRAQETQYF. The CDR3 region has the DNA TGCGCCAGCAGCTTGCCGGTCGGCAGGGCACAAGAGACCCAGTACTTC.

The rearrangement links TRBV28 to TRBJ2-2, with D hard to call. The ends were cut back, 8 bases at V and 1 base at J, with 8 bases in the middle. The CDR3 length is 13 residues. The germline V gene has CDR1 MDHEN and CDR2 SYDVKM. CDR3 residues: CASDDLNTGELFF. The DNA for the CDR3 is TGTGCCAGCGACGACCTGAACACCGGGGAGCTGTTTTTT.

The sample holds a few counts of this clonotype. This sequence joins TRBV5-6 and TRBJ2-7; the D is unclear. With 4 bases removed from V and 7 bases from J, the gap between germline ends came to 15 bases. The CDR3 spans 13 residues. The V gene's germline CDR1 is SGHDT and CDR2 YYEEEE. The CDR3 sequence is CASSPGEVREQYF. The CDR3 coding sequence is TGTGCCAGCAGCCCCGGTGAGGTACGGGAGCAGTACTTC.

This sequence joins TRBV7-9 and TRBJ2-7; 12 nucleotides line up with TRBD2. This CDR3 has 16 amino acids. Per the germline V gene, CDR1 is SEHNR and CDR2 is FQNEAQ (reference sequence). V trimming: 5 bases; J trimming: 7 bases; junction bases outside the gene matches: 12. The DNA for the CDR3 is TGTGCCAGCAGCCCTTTAAGACTAGCGGGGGCAGGAGAGCAGTACTTC. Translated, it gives CASSPLRLAGAGEQYF.

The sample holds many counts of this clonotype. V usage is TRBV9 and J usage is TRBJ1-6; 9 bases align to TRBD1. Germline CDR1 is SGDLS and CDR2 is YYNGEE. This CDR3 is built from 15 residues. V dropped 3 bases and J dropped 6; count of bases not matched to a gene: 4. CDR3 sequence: CASSESGQGNSPLHF. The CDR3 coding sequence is TGTGCCAGCAGCGAATCGGGACAGGGTAATTCACCCCTCCACTTT. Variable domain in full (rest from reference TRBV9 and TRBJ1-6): DSGVTQTPKHLITATGQRVTLRCSPRSGDLSVYWYQQSLDQGLQFLIQYYNGEERAKGNILERFSAQQFPDLHSELNLSSLELGDSALYFCASSESGQGNSPLHFGNGTRLTVT.

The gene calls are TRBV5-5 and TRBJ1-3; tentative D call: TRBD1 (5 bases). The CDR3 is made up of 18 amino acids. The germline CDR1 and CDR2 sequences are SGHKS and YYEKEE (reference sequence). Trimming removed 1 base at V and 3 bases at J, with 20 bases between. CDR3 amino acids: CASSLLLRGETFGNTIYF. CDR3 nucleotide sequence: TGTGCCAGCAGCTTGTTGCTCCGAGGGGAGACGTTTGGAAACACCATATATTTT.

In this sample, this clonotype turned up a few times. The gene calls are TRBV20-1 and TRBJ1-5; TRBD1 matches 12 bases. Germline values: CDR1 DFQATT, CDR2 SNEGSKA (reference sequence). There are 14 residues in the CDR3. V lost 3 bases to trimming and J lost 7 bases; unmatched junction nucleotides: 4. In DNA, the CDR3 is TGCAGTGCTAGGGGGACAGGGGGCTTGCAGCCCCAGCATTTT. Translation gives CSARGTGGLQPQHF.

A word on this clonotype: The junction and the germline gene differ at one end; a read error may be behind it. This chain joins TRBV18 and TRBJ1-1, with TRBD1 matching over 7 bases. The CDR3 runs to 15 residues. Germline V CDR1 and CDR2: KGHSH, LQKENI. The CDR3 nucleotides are TGTGCCAACTCACCACGTGGGACAGAGAACACTGAAGCTTTCTTT. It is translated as CANSPRGTENTEAFF. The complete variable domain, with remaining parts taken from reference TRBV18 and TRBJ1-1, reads NAGVMQNPRHLVRRRGQEARLRCSPMKGHSHVYWYRQLPEEGLKFMVYLQKENIIDESGMPKERFSAEFPKEGPSILRIQQVVRGDSAAYFCANSPRGTENTEAFFGQGTRLTVV.

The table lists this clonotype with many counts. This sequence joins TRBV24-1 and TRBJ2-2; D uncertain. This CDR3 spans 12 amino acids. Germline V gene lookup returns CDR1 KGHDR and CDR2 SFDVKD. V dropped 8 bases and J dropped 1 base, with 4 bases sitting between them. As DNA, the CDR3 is TGTGCCACCACAGAGAACACCGGGGAGCTGTTTTTT. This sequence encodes CATTENTGELFF.

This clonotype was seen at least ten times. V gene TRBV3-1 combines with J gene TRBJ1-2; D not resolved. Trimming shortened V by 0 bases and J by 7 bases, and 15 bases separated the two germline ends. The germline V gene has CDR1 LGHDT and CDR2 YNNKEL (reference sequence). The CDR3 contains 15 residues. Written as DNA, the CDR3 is TGTGCCAGCAGCCAAGATCAAAAAGGGAGGATTGGCTACACCTTC. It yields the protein CASSQDQKGRIGYTF.

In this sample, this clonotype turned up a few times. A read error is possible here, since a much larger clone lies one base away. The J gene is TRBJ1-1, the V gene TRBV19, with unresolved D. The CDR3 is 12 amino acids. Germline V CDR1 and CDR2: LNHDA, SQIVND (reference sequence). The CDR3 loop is CAIISKNAEAFF. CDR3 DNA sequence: TGTGCCATTATAAGTAAGAACGCTGAAGCTTTCTTT. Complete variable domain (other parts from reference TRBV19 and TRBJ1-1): DGGITQSPKYLFRKEGQNVTLSCEQNLNHDAMYWYRQDPGQGLRLIYYSQIVNDFQKGDIAEGYSVSREKKESFPLTVTSAQKNPTAFYLCAIISKNAEAFFGQGTRLTVV.

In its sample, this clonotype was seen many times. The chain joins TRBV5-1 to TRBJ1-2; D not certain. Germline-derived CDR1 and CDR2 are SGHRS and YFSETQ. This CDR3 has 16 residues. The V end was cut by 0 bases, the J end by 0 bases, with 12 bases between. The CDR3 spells CASSLGTSAANYGYTF. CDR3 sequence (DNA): TGCGCCAGCAGCTTGGGGACTAGCGCAGCTAACTATGGCTACACCTTC.

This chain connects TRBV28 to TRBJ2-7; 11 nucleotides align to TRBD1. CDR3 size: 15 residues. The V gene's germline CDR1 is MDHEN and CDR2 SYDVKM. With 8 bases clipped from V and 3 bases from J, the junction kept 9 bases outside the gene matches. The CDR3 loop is CASQGSGQGVYEQYF. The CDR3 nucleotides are TGTGCCAGCCAGGGGTCGGGACAGGGGGTCTACGAGCAGTACTTC.